This T cell receptor (beta chain) was identified in a study of PD-L1 blockade in urothelial cancer (dated by TCRdb to 2017 to 2019). Background for the entire study: Therapy was started in 2014 for all patients, and atezolizumab 1,200 mg was administered intravenously every 3 weeks. About nine tenths of the roughly 29 patients were males with bladder-origin urothelial cancer, and about 60% of the roughly 30 reported a prior smoking history. Patients had an ECOG performance status of 0 or 1 and had received between 0 and 3 prior chemotherapy regimens. Blood samples were analyzed at two time points: 3 weeks after treatment start (second dose) and 6 weeks after treatment start. A median of roughly 140,000 T cells and 80,000 to 100,000 unique TCRs was obtained from blood samples, and a median clonality of roughly 0.08 was observed. Somatic, immune and clinical correlates of response to PD-L1 blockade with atezolizumab in urothelial cancer were the focus of an exploratory multi-omic analysis. TCR sequencing covered pretreatment tumor samples and matched, serially collected peripheral blood taken before and after atezolizumab treatment. Durable clinical benefit was defined as a progression-free survival longer than 6 months, and TCR features were additionally tested against progression-free survival and overall survival. Whole exome sequencing and RNA sequencing of pretreatment tumors were performed alongside TCR sequencing in the same patients. Eight to ten patients achieved durable clinical benefit and approximately 20 did not. Under 30 patients had pretreatment blood TCR-seq, about 24 had at least one posttreatment blood collection, and about 24 had tumor TCR-seq.

At the junction V is shortened by 5 bases and J by 2 bases; bases outside the gene matches: 10. The CDR3 goes from the cysteine to the phenylalanine over 16 residues. Of all the DNA, just the CDR3 is kept, 48 bases in frame from base 1. CDR1 and CDR2 (SGHVS, FQNEAQ) derive from the germline V gene. As concerns this clone: Its specific antigen is unknown. The sample holds no much larger clone one base away, and base qualities are not on file.

Results the study describes overall, beyond this receptor: Small sample size (n ≈ 29) and many exploratory analyses mean the results are intended to be hypothesis-generating. A pretreatment peripheral blood TCR clonality below the median was linked to improved progression-free and overall survival. Greater expansion of tumor-associated TCR clones in peripheral blood 3 weeks after the start of treatment was observed in patients with durable benefit (n of about 20, p = 0.022).

A total of some 30 patients with locally advanced or metastatic urothelial carcinoma, treated at Memorial Sloan Kettering on a trial protocol, made up the cohort. Peripheral blood mononuclear cells were collected pretreatment and during treatment, with between 1 and 8 total time points obtained per patient. The Qiagen DNeasy Blood extraction kit was used to purify genomic DNA from total PBMCs and tumor samples. PBMCs were collected pretreatment and during treatment, and were isolated and stored as previously described. Synthetic TCR analog templates were spiked into each PCR so that absolute template abundance could be estimated from read counts. The immunoSEQ assay used bias-controlled V and J gene primers to amplify TCRbeta CDR3 regions from genomic DNA. Rearranged TCRbeta segments were sequenced at approximately 20X coverage. Per the original workflow: Clustering was used to correct sequencing errors, and CDR3s were annotated against IMGT to assign V, D and J genes. Downstream analyses used only productive TCRbeta rearrangements, leaving out any out-of-frame or stop-codon sequences. To compute clonality, Shannon entropy was normalized by the log of the number of unique productive sequences and then subtracted from one. Clones differing between time points or between blood and tumor were identified using Fisher's exact test with Benjamini-Hochberg correction, with an adjusted p below 0.01 applied as the threshold. TCRdb took over this immuneACCESS table, retaining in-frame rearrangements with V and J assigned. Such tables are incomplete; in checked studies, under half of the missing clones stem from an unresolved V gene, and the remainder is unexplained. That table furnishes V, J and clone size, whereas the DNA furnished D and trimming. The sample data list more than 12,000 clones, and more than 75% of these were observed just once. The ten largest clones add up to roughly 15% of the sample.

The receptor was derived from a man in his 70s with urothelial cancer. Recombination joined TRBV7-8 with TRBJ2-3, and 7 junction bases match TRBD2. The specimen comprised PBMCs, sampled around atezolizumab (anti-PD-L1) treatment. The DNA reads as follows: TGTGCCAGCAGCGCTAATCCTAGCGGTAACACAGATACGCAGTATTTT. Its protein product is CASSANPSGNTDTQYF.